These T cell receptor beta chains were read from a single sample in a study of cytomegalovirus exposure and HLA in healthy donors. Profiled with immunoSEQ multiplex PCR; TCRdb holds only in-frame clones, not every one. Of about 110,000 clones in the sample, around 95% are singletons; the top ten hold 0.67%. Material for sequencing was PBMCs. The receptors were gathered from a young woman in good health and CMV-seronegative. CDR3s include the opening cysteine and the closing phenylalanine or tryptophan. D genes are given only for firm matches. Size values are once, few and many counts, or a class for expanded clones, and some rows have none.

clone_size j_call v_call d_call cdr3_nt cdr3_aa
NA TRBJ1-4 TRBV27 NA TGTGCCAGCAGTACGGATGGGAGGGAAAAACTGTTTTTT CASSTDGREKLFF
NA TRBJ1-1 TRBV4-1 NA TGCGCCAGCAGCCAAGATGAGAGCATGAACACTGAAGCTTTCTTT CASSQDESMNTEAFF
NA TRBJ2-2 TRBV7-3 NA TGTGCCAGCAGCCTCGATAGCGGGGAGCTGTTTTTT CASSLDSGELFF
NA TRBJ1-2 TRBV28 NA TGTGCCAGCTTTGTGGGGGGTCGGGGCTACACCTTC CASFVGGRGYTF
NA TRBJ2-7 TRBV18 NA TGTGCCAGCTCACCCCCTCCGGGACAGGGTACTAGCGGGGTGATATACGAGCAGTACTTC CASSPPPGQGTSGVIYEQYF
once TRBJ2-7 TRBV10-3 TRBD1 TGTGCCATCAGTGAACTCGGGACAGGGGGTTCCTACGAGCAGTACTTC CAISELGTGGSYEQYF
NA TRBJ1-5 TRBV4-3 NA TGCGCCAGCAGCCAAAACAGTACTAGCAATCAGCCCCAGCATTTT CASSQNSTSNQPQHF
NA TRBJ2-3 TRBV6-5 TRBD1 TGTGCCAGCAGTTACTCACGGACAGGGGGCACAGATACGCAGTATTTT CASSYSRTGGTDTQYF
NA TRBJ2-1 TRBV5-6 NA TGTGCCAGCAGCACATACCCGTTAAATGAGCAGTTCTTC CASSTYPLNEQFF
NA TRBJ2-3 TRBV4-1 NA TGCGCCAGCAGCCAACGGGTTCAGGGTCCAGATACGCAGTATTTT CASSQRVQGPDTQYF
NA TRBJ2-7 TRBV14 TRBD2 TGTGCCAGCAGCAAGACCTATACCGGTAGCGGGGCCTACGAGCAGTACTTC CASSKTYTGSGAYEQYF
NA TRBJ1-1 TRBV19 TRBD1 TGTGCCAGTAAGACAGGGATAGACATGAACACTGAAGCTTTCTTT CASKTGIDMNTEAFF
once TRBJ2-2 TRBV7-2 NA TGTGCCAGCAGCCCCTGGGGGCGAAACACCGGGGAGCTGTTTTTT CASSPWGRNTGELFF
NA TRBJ2-1 TRBV4-2 TRBD1 TGTGCCAGCAGCCAAGATGAATTACAGGGGGAGCAGTTCTTC CASSQDELQGEQFF
NA TRBJ2-7 TRBV30 NA TGTGCCTGGAGTGTACGAGGGATTACCTACGAGCAGTACTTC CAWSVRGITYEQYF